This TCR beta chain was sequenced in a study of T-cell reconstitution after alpha-beta-depleted transplantation in children. This clonotype was recorded many times. No antigen is known for it. Whole-study results and caveats: Diversity and T-cell counts at one year after transplant derived mostly from new T cells. Several hundred rapidly expanded clones from non-depleted graft cells reportedly supplied alpha-beta T cells about two months post-transplant. The high TCRbeta diversity at day 60 in some patients came from surviving recipient T cells and thymic progenitors.

V was cut by 6 bases and J by 2 bases, with 17 bases left in between. Germline CDR1 is DFQATT and CDR2 is SNEGSKA (reference sequence). The CDR3 has 14 residues. Unique molecular identifiers were incorporated when the TCRbeta library was constructed. TCRdb processed the PCR reads anew with MiXCR; each CDR3 protein has one entry. Among more than 120,000 distinct CDR3 sequences listed, around 9% were seen once. The receptor was isolated from a female patient aged 2-9 years who had a stem cell transplant for congenital amegakaryocytic thrombocytopenia, so the T cells may come from the graft donor. The genes are TRBV20-1 and TRBJ2-7; possibly TRBD2 for D (6 bases). The specimen comprised PBMCs, mostly from graft donor cells, sampled 180 days after TCRalphabeta/CD19-depleted stem cell transplant. In DNA form, the CDR3 reads TGCAGTGCCCGCGCGGGATTCACAACCTACGAGCAGTACTTC. Its protein product is CSARAGFTTYEQYF.